The 10 T cell receptor beta chains presented below share a single source sample, sequenced in a study of cytomegalovirus exposure and HLA in healthy donors. The study ran its PCR with 60 Vbeta and 13 Jbeta primers. The data were produced by immunoSEQ multiplex PCR, yet TCRdb's version contains in-frame clones alone and is incomplete. Of more than 85,000 clones detected, about 77% appear once; the ten largest clones hold just under 4%. The source material was PBMCs. The receptors stem from a woman between 50 and 59 years old in good health and CMV-seropositive.

The rearrangement links TRBV6-6 to TRBJ1-5; D may be TRBD1 (6 bases). CDR1 is MNHNY and CDR2 is SVGAGI in the germline V gene (reference sequence). The CDR3 spans 15 residues. V was cut by 8 bases and J by 3 bases, with 17 bases left in between. CDR3 sequence (DNA): TGTGCCAGCCCTAGTTTCGGGACACACAATCAGCCCCAGCATTTT. As protein: CASPSFGTHNQPQHF.

The chain links TRBV7-2 to TRBJ2-7, with 8 nucleotides matching TRBD2. This CDR3 has 13 amino acids. Germline V gene sequence: CDR1 SGHTA, CDR2 FQGNSA. V lost 6 bases to trimming and J lost 5 bases; unmatched junction nucleotides: 6. CDR3 amino acids: CASRAASGHEQYF. Written as DNA, the CDR3 is TGTGCCAGCAGGGCGGCTAGCGGGCACGAGCAGTACTTC.

This chain connects TRBV27 to TRBJ1-2, with 7 nucleotides matching TRBD1. This CDR3 spans 18 amino acids. Germline loops: CDR1 MNHEY, CDR2 SMNVEV (reference sequence). Trimming at V came to 5 bases and at J to 1 base, leaving 16 bases not matched to a gene. Written as DNA, the CDR3 is TGTGCCAGCAGTAGAGGGACAGCCTATCGCACGGATAACTATGGCTACACCTTC. This translates into CASSRGTAYRTDNYGYTF.

The chain employs TRBV7-6 and TRBJ2-5; TRBD2 matches at 9 bases. Germline CDR1 and CDR2: SGHVS and FNYEAQ. Unmatched junction bases numbered 17, after V lost 4 bases and J lost 11 bases. CDR3 length: 16 amino acids. The CDR3 is CASSSLGGGAGDEQYF. As DNA, the CDR3 is TGTGCCAGCAGCTCGCTCGGCGGGGGGGCCGGGGATGAGCAGTACTTC.

In its sample, this clone was seen once. The DNA of the CDR3 is TGTGCCAGCGCATTTATAAGGGGGGTCCTGACTTTC. Translating it yields CASAFIRGVLTF. The rearrangement joins TRBV7-9 to TRBJ2-6; weak D call: TRBD1 (6 bases). The V and J ends lost 8 bases and 13 bases respectively, with 15 bases between them. The CDR3 length is 12 residues. The germline gives CDR1 SEHNR, CDR2 FQNEAQ (reference sequence).

The V call is TRBV6-6, the J call TRBJ2-2; tentatively, D is TRBD1 (5 bases). Germline CDR1 reads MNHNY; CDR2 reads SVGAGI (reference sequence). The CDR3 totals 16 residues. Trimming left V 4 bases short and J 4 bases short, with 16 bases between. The CDR3: CASSSPTVSGTGELFF. The DNA for the CDR3 is TGTGCCAGCAGTTCCCCGACAGTATCGGGCACCGGGGAGCTGTTTTTT.

This clone was picked up a small number of times. The V call is TRBV2, the J call TRBJ1-1; TRBD1 might be the D (6 bases). The length of the CDR3 is 12 residues. The V end lost 9 bases, the J end lost 7 bases, and 15 bases lay between the germline ends. Germline CDR1 SNHLY, CDR2 FYNNEI. The CDR3 DNA reads as TGTGCCAGACAAATTCAGGGGAATGAAGCTTTCTTT. This gives the protein CARQIQGNEAFF. Variable domain in full (rest from reference TRBV2 and TRBJ1-1): EPEVTQTPSHQVTQMGQEVILRCVPISNHLYFYWYRQILGQKVEFLVSFYNNEISEKSEIFDDQFSVERPDGSNFTLKIRSTKLEDSAMYFCARQIQGNEAFFGQGTRLTVV.

The CDR3 bases are TGTGCCAGCAGCGTAGGTGGGTTTGGCGGGGCTACCTACGAGCAGTACTTC. It encodes CASSVGGFGGATYEQYF. V usage is TRBV9 and J usage is TRBJ2-7; D perhaps matches TRBD2 (6 bases). This CDR3 region has 17 residues. Germline V lookup: CDR1 SGDLS, CDR2 YYNGEE. The V and J ends lost 0 bases and 2 bases respectively, with 18 bases between them.

The chain employs TRBV14 and TRBJ1-1; D uncertain. Germline CDR1 is SGHDN and CDR2 is FVKESK. This CDR3 has 15 amino acids. The V and J ends lost 5 bases and 3 bases respectively, with 16 bases between them. The CDR3 spells CASSAITSGYTEAFF. CDR3 DNA sequence: TGTGCCAGCAGCGCAATCACTTCGGGGTACACTGAAGCTTTCTTT.

This clone has just a few counts. V is TRBV12-5 and J is TRBJ2-5, with 7 bases fitting TRBD1. This CDR3 contains 15 residues. J lost 2 bases, V lost 1 base, and 4 bases had no gene match. Germline V gene lookup returns CDR1 LGHNT and CDR2 FRNRAP. Written as DNA, the CDR3 is TGTGCTAGTGGTTTGGGGACAGGCCGTCAAGAGACCCAGTACTTC. It encodes CASGLGTGRQETQYF.